The 8 T cell receptor beta chains presented below share a single source sample, sequenced in a study of blood T cells in healthy people across ages (dated by TCRdb to between 2014 and 2017). Receptors were amplified or captured by 5' RACE. The sequencer listed for this sample is Illumina HiSeq 2500. A second PCR of 7 to 11 cycles was run with a J-beta primer mix and a sample-barcoded 5' primer. TCRdb ran its own pipeline on the public reads, namely fastp trimming at Q25 and MiXCR clone calling, and kept in-frame beta chains. All rows with the same CDR3 protein become a single entry with the most common DNA and genes. This sample lists about 1.8 million distinct CDR3 sequences; around half were detected once. The ten largest clones add up to over 2% of the sample. The sequenced sample consisted of blood. The receptor set was obtained from a woman between 35 and 50 years old in good health.

The chain joins TRBV6-1 to TRBJ2-7, with D perhaps given as TRBD1 or TRBD2 (5 bases each). The CDR3 consists of 13 residues. V shed 6 bases and J shed 5 bases, with 14 bases lying between them. From germline, CDR1 is MNHNS and CDR2 SASEGT. In nucleotides, the CDR3 is TGTGCCAGCAGGGCGGGTATAGGGGACGAGCAGTACTTC. It specifies CASRAGIGDEQYF.

This rearrangement joins TRBV5-1 to TRBJ2-3; 9 nucleotides match TRBD1. Looked up from germline, CDR1 is SGHRS and CDR2 is YFSETQ. The trim removed 4 bases at V and 4 bases at J, leaving 7 bases unmatched. The CDR3 runs to 15 residues. This CDR3 reads CASSVTGGAADTQYF. CDR3 coding DNA: TGCGCCAGCAGCGTAACAGGGGGCGCGGCAGATACGCAGTATTTT.

The chain recombines TRBV12-3 or TRBV12-4 with TRBJ2-3; 9 positions agree with TRBD1. This CDR3 region has 15 residues. V lost 6 bases and J lost 3; bases outside the gene matches: 7. The CDR3 region is CASRSTGGVTDTQYF. DNA for the CDR3: TGTGCCAGCAGGTCAACAGGGGGCGTAACAGATACGCAGTATTTT.

This chain joins TRBV11-2 and TRBJ2-5, with 8 bases that match TRBD2. V was clipped by 6 bases and J by 7 bases; unmatched bases: 13. Germline lookup yields CDR1 SGHAT and CDR2 FQNNGV. CDR3 size: 15 residues. The CDR3 DNA is TGTGCCAGCAGGGCTGGTAGCGGGGTCAGTGGGACCCAGTACTTC. Translated: CASRAGSGVSGTQYF.

As concerns this clonotype: One end of the junction is discordant with germline, which a read error may explain. The chain links TRBV24-1 to TRBJ2-5; D is possibly TRBD1 (5 bases). Germline lookup yields CDR1 KGHDR and CDR2 SFDVKD. The CDR3 is made up of 18 amino acids. The CDR3 DNA reads as TGTGCCACCAGTGATTTAGGGTATCACAGGCGGATTCGAGAGACCCGGTACTTC. Protein product: CATSDLGYHRRIRETRYF.

This clonotype was counted only a few times. The chain employs TRBV28 and TRBJ2-1; D possibly corresponds to TRBD2 (7 bases). Germline V gives CDR1 MDHEN, CDR2 SYDVKM. The CDR3 covers 15 residues. V was clipped by 7 bases and J by 6 bases, with 19 bases between them. The CDR3 DNA sequence: TGTGCCAGCAATCAGCCGGGACGGGGGGCCAATGAGCAGTTCTTC. This sequence encodes CASNQPGRGANEQFF.

Points on this clonotype: This clone may be a read error of a much larger clone one base away. The chain couples TRBV27 to TRBJ2-3; 11 nucleotides align to TRBD2. Per the germline V gene, CDR1 is MNHEY and CDR2 is SMNVEV (reference sequence). The CDR3 is 15 amino acids. With V trimmed by 7 bases and J by 1 base, 4 bases remained unmatched. CDR3 protein: CASTQLAGGTDTQYF. The CDR3 DNA is TGTGCCAGCACCCAACTAGCGGGGGGCACAGATACGCAGTATTTT.

This chain joins TRBV28 and TRBJ2-4; no firm D call. Per the germline V gene, CDR1 is MDHEN and CDR2 is SYDVKM. Trimming pared 3 bases from V and 13 bases from J, leaving 22 bases between. This CDR3 region has 15 residues. The CDR3 here is CASSLWHPQSDGQYF. CDR3 nucleotides: TGTGCCAGCAGTTTGTGGCATCCTCAGTCCGACGGGCAGTACTTC.